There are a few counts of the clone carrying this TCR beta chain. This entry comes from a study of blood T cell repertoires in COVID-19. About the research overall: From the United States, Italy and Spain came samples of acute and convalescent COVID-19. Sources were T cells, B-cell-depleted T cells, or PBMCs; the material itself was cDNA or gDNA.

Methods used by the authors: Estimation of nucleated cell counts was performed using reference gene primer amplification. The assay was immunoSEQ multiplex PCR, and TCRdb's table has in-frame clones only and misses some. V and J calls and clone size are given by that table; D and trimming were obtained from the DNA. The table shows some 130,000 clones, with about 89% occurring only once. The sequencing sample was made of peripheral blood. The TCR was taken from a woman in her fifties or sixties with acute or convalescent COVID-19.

The CDR3 DNA sequence: TGTGCCAGCAGCTCAAGGGGTGACTATGGCTACACCTTC. This gives the protein CASSSRGDYGYTF. The V and J genes are TRBV5-4 and TRBJ1-2, with D perhaps TRBD1 (5 bases). CDR3 length: 13 residues. The germline gives CDR1 SGHNT, CDR2 YYREEE (reference sequence). V was clipped by 3 bases and J by 3 bases, with 9 bases between them.